This TCR beta chain was sequenced during a study of cytomegalovirus exposure and HLA in healthy donors. This PCR relied on a set of 60 Vbeta primers and 13 Jbeta primers. Using immunoSEQ multiplex PCR, the repertoire was profiled, and TCRdb retains in-frame clones only, with some absent. Altogether about 110,000 clones are present, 82% being singletons, with the ten largest covering 1.6%. There are 15 residues in the CDR3. Trimming took 5 bases from V and 4 from J; bases not matched to a gene: 5. Germline V gene data show CDR1 as SNHLY and CDR2 as FYNNEI. The sequenced sample consisted of PBMCs. V is TRBV2 and J is TRBJ2-1; TRBD1 matches 10 bases. The sequence derives from a man in his fifties in good health and CMV-seronegative. This CDR3 reads CASSPPGQGYNEQFF. Written as DNA, the CDR3 is TGTGCCAGCAGTCCACCGGGACAGGGGTACAATGAGCAGTTCTTC.